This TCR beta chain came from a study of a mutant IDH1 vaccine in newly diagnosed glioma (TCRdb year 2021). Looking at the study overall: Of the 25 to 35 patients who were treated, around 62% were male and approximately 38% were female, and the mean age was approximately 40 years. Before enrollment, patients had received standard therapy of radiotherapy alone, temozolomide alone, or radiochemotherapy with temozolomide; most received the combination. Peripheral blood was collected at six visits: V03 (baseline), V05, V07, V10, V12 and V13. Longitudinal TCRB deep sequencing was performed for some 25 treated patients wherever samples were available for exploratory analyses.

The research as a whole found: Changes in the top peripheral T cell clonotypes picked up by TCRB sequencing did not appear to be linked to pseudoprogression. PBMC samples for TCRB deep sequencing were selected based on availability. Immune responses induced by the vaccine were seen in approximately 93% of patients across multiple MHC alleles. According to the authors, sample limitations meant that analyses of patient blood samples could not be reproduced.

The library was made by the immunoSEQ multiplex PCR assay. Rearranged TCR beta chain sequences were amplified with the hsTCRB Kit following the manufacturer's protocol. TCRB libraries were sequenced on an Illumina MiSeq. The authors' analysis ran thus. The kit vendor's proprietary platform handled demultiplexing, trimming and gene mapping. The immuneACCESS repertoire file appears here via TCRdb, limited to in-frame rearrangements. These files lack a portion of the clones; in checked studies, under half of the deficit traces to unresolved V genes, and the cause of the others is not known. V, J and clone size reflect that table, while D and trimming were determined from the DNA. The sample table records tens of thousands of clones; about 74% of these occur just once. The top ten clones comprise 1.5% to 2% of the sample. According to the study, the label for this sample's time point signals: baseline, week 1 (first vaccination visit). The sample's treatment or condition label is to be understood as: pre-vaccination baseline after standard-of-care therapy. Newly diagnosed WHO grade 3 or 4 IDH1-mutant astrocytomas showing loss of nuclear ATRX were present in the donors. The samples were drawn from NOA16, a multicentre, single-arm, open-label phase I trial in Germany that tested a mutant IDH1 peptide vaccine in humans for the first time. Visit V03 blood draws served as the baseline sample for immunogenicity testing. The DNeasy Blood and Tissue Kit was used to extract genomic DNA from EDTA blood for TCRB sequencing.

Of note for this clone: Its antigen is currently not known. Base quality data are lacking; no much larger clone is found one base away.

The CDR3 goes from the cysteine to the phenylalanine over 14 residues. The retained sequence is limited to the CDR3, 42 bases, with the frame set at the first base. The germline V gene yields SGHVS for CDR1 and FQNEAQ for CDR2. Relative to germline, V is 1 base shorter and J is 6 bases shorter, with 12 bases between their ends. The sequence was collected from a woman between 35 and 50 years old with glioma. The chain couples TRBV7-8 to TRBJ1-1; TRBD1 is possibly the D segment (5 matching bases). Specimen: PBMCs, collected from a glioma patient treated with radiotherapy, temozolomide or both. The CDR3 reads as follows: CASSLVAGSAEAFF. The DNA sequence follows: TGTGCCAGCAGCTTAGTTGCAGGGTCCGCTGAAGCTTTCTTT.